This T cell receptor (beta chain) emerged from a study of beta chain features in type 1 diabetes. Study-wide points: PCR might preferentially amplify shorter templates, equally in patients and controls. Researchers reported that naive, central memory and Treg TCRB repertoires appeared more similar in patients than in healthy donors.

Expressed TCRB transcripts got sequenced, as all isolated RNA was reverse transcribed. Using immunoSEQ multiplex PCR, the repertoire was profiled, and TCRdb retains in-frame clones only, with some absent. This repertoire shows about 140,000 clones, 9% to 10% found once; its top ten account for 0.55% to 0.75%. The CDR3 consists of 15 residues. The germline V gene has CDR1 SGHVS and CDR2 FQNEAQ. The junction had 3 bases not matched to a gene; V was cut back by 1 base and J by 4 bases. Details on this clone: Its antigen is as yet unknown.

The sequence derives from a middle-aged woman in good health. Sequenced input: central memory CD4+ T cells from blood. The chain employs TRBV7-8 and TRBJ1-1; 10 bases map to TRBD1. DNA of the CDR3: TGTGCCAGCAGCTTAGGGACAGGGGGGGGCACTGAAGCTTTCTTT. Translating gives CASSLGTGGGTEAFF.